The 24 T cell receptor beta chains presented below share a single source sample, sequenced in a study of OX40 agonist ivuxolimab in advanced cancers. The library came from the immunoSEQ multiplex PCR assay. TCRdb obtained this table from immuneACCESS and retained in-frame rearrangements with V and J assigned. These tables miss some clones; where compared with another copy, unresolved V genes account for less than half of the shortfall, and the remainder is unexplained. The sample contains roughly 64,000 clones, roughly 82% of them found a single time. 2% to 3% of the sample is taken by the ten largest. This specimen consisted of CD4+ or CD8+ T cells sorted from blood, obtained in a trial of the OX40 agonist ivuxolimab. The source is an adult with an advanced solid tumor such as melanoma, head and neck, liver or kidney cancer.

The rearrangement joins TRBV18 to TRBJ2-1; D remains ambiguous. The CDR3 length is 13 residues. V dropped 3 bases and J dropped 6 bases, with 9 bases sitting between them. Germline CDR1 KGHSH, CDR2 LQKENI. Here the CDR3 DNA reads TGTGCCAGCTCACCCAGCTGGGGCAATGAGCAGTTCTTC. Translating it yields CASSPSWGNEQFF.

The chain recombines TRBV10-3 with TRBJ2-2; 9 nucleotides match TRBD1. The CDR3 runs 17 residues. V shed 2 bases and J 3 bases; nucleotides not matched to a gene: 7. Germline V gene data show CDR1 as ENHRY and CDR2 as SYGVKD. DNA for the CDR3: TGTGCCATCAGTGAGACGGGGACAGGGTATGACACCGGGGAGCTGTTTTTT. Protein: CAISETGTGYDTGELFF.

V and J are TRBV27 and TRBJ1-2, with a possible D match to TRBD1 (6 bases). Germline V lookup: CDR1 MNHEY, CDR2 SMNVEV (reference sequence). The V gene lost 8 bases and the J gene lost 6 bases, with 25 bases spanning the gap. This CDR3 region has 16 residues. The CDR3 sequence is CASASGAGAYGHGYTF. The DNA of the CDR3 is TGTGCCAGCGCATCGGGGGCTGGGGCGTACGGACATGGCTACACCTTC.

J is TRBJ1-4 and V is TRBV2; D is possibly TRBD1 (6 bases). V lost 4 bases and J lost 5, with 11 bases in between. CDR1 is SNHLY, CDR2 FYNNEI, per germline. The length of the CDR3 is 14 residues. The DNA for the CDR3 is TGTGCCAGCAGTGCGAAGGGGGGGAATGAAAAACTGTTTTTT. The encoded protein is CASSAKGGNEKLFF.

The chain couples TRBV19 to TRBJ2-7; 8 bases align to TRBD1. V dropped 6 bases and J dropped 5; count of bases not matched to a gene: 0. Germline values: CDR1 LNHDA, CDR2 SQIVND (reference sequence). There are 11 residues in the CDR3. The CDR3 nucleotides are TGTGCCAGTAGGGACAGGGACGAGCAGTACTTC. Its translation is CASRDRDEQYF.

V and J are TRBV7-9 and TRBJ1-2; unclear D gene. The CDR3 consists of 14 residues. CDR1 is SEHNR and CDR2 is FQNEAQ in the germline V gene (reference sequence). V dropped 2 bases and J dropped 4 bases, with 11 bases sitting between them. The CDR3 DNA follows: TGTGCCAGCAGCTTATCAGGAGACGGCTATGGCTACACCTTC. It codes for CASSLSGDGYGYTF.

V gene TRBV7-9 combines with J gene TRBJ2-1, with 8 bases identical to TRBD1. Per the germline V gene, CDR1 is SEHNR and CDR2 is FQNEAQ (reference sequence). The CDR3 has 14 amino acids. J gave up 9 bases and V 4 bases, and 8 bases lay outside the gene matches. DNA of the CDR3: TGTGCCAGCAGCTACGGGACCAGGGGGCCTGAGCAGTTCTTC. Translating gives CASSYGTRGPEQFF.

V is TRBV18 and J is TRBJ1-1; 10 positions agree with TRBD1. Germline CDR1 and CDR2: KGHSH and LQKENI. CDR3 length: 14 residues. The junction had 5 bases not matched to a gene; V was cut back by 3 bases and J by 7 bases. The CDR3 bases are TGTGCCAGCTCACCGGGACAGGGGATAGTTGAAGCTTTCTTT. Translated, it gives CASSPGQGIVEAFF. Full variable domain (rest looked up from reference TRBV18 and TRBJ1-1): NAGVMQNPRHLVRRRGQEARLRCSPMKGHSHVYWYRQLPEEGLKFMVYLQKENIIDESGMPKERFSAEFPKEGPSILRIQQVVRGDSAAYFCASSPGQGIVEAFFGQGTRLTVV.

This sequence joins TRBV7-6 and TRBJ2-2; D is unresolved. The CDR3 is 12 residues long. Germline V gene data show CDR1 as SGHVS and CDR2 as FNYEAQ. Trimming removed 2 bases at V and 6 bases at J, with 4 bases between. The CDR3 spells CASSLHPGELFF. The CDR3 bases are TGTGCCAGCAGCTTACATCCCGGGGAGCTGTTTTTT.

In its sample, this clone was seen once. The genes are TRBV15 and TRBJ2-3; no firm D call. Looked up from germline, CDR1 is LNHNV and CDR2 is YYDKDF (reference sequence). This CDR3 is built from 14 residues. Trimming shortened V by 0 bases and J by 4 bases, and 8 bases separated the two germline ends. The CDR3 DNA is TGTGCCACCAGCAGAGATCTGGTTTCAGATACGCAGTATTTT. Its protein product is CATSRDLVSDTQYF.

The J gene is TRBJ1-1, the V gene TRBV29-1; D perhaps matches TRBD1 (6 bases). Trimming pared 3 bases from V and 0 bases from J, leaving 11 bases between. The CDR3 totals 14 residues. The germline V gene has CDR1 SQVTM and CDR2 ANQGSEA. The CDR3 spells CSVEGRGMNTEAFF. Written as DNA, the CDR3 is TGCAGCGTTGAGGGCAGGGGAATGAACACTGAAGCTTTCTTT.

The chain has TRBV5-4 and TRBJ2-1; a possible D gene is TRBD1 (5 bases). V lost 4 bases to trimming and J lost 7 bases, with 18 bases between them. The germline V gene encodes CDR1 SGHNT and CDR2 YYREEE (reference sequence). The CDR3 consists of 15 residues. In DNA form, the CDR3 reads TGTGCCAGCAGCCCCCCCGCCAGGGCTAGGAATGAGCAGTTCTTC. It encodes CASSPPARARNEQFF.

Relative to its sample, this clone is medium-sized. The V call is TRBV11-2, the J call TRBJ2-7; D not resolved. This CDR3 is 13 amino acids long. Per germline, CDR1 SGHAT and CDR2 FQNNGV. Trimming left V 6 bases short and J 1 base short, with 10 bases between. The DNA for the CDR3 is TGTGCCAGCAGTGCACGTAATTCCTACGAGCAGTACTTC. Residues: CASSARNSYEQYF.

V and J are TRBV7-9 and TRBJ1-1; unclear D gene. The germline V gene has CDR1 SEHNR and CDR2 FQNEAQ (reference sequence). The CDR3 loop spans 14 amino acids. Trimming left V 5 bases short and J 0 bases short, with 10 bases between. DNA for the CDR3: TGTGCCAGCAGCCCTAGGACTCTGAACACTGAAGCTTTCTTT. Protein product: CASSPRTLNTEAFF.

V usage is TRBV7-9 and J usage is TRBJ1-4, with D perhaps matching TRBD1 (6 bases). Germline CDR1 and CDR2: SEHNR and FQNEAQ (reference sequence). V was cut by 5 bases and J by 4 bases, with 17 bases left in between. The CDR3 extends over 16 amino acids. The DNA for the CDR3 is TGTGCCAGCAGCCCGACTAGGGGGGCAGATAATGAAAAACTGTTTTTT. This sequence encodes CASSPTRGADNEKLFF.

The count of this clone is one. The rearrangement links TRBV7-9 to TRBJ2-7; D call uncertain. Germline-derived CDR1 and CDR2 are SEHNR and FQNEAQ (reference sequence). The CDR3 contains 11 residues. V shed 2 bases and J shed 11 bases, with 10 bases lying between them. Written as DNA, the CDR3 is TGTGCCAGCAGCTTATACGAGCGAGAGTACTTC. Residues: CASSLYEREYF.

This clone is medium-sized. The chain is built from TRBV30 and TRBJ1-2; D gene ambiguous. Trimming removed 1 base at V and 4 bases at J, with 10 bases between. This CDR3 region has 13 residues. Germline V gives CDR1 GTSNPN, CDR2 SVGIG (reference sequence). The DNA for the CDR3 is TGTGCCTGGAGTGGGGTACTTGGCTATGGCTACACCTTC. Residues: CAWSGVLGYGYTF.

The chain recombines TRBV7-9 with TRBJ2-3; possibly TRBD2 for D (6 bases). The germline V gene has CDR1 SEHNR and CDR2 FQNEAQ (reference sequence). The length of the CDR3 is 15 residues. V lost 6 bases, J lost 1 base, and 14 bases lay in between. This CDR3 reads CASSHPGTGTDTQYF. DNA for the CDR3: TGTGCCAGCAGTCATCCCGGGACTGGCACAGATACGCAGTATTTT.

This chain uses TRBV7-2 with TRBJ1-6; perhaps TRBD1 as D (5 bases). Trimming stripped 8 bases from V and 14 bases from J, with 22 bases between. The germline V gene has CDR1 SGHTA and CDR2 FQGNSA. The CDR3 contains 14 residues. This CDR3 is CASATTGTQSSLHF. CDR3 in DNA: TGTGCCAGCGCTACCACCGGGACTCAGAGCTCCCTCCACTTT.

This rearrangement joins TRBV11-3 to TRBJ2-5; D is uncertain. Trimming pared 4 bases from V and 5 bases from J, leaving 20 bases between. This CDR3 has 16 residues. Germline values: CDR1 SGHNT, CDR2 YENEEA. CDR3 in DNA: TGTGCCAGCAGCTCTCGGTCCCCCGAGACCCGGGAGACCCAGTACTTC. Translating it yields CASSSRSPETRETQYF.

The chain is built from TRBV6-4 and TRBJ2-2; TRBD2 aligns across 12 bases. The trim removed 6 bases at V and 3 bases at J, leaving 14 bases unmatched. Germline CDR1 and CDR2: MRHNA and SNTAGT. The CDR3 has 19 residues. The CDR3 DNA follows: TGTGCCAGCAGCCGACTAGCGGGAGTGTCATTAACGGACACCGGGGAGCTGTTTTTT. This codes for CASSRLAGVSLTDTGELFF.

The genes are TRBV23-1 and TRBJ1-6; D is perhaps TRBD1 (5 bases). TRBV23-1 falls under the ORF class, with uncertain function. There are 16 residues in the CDR3. V was pared by 2 bases and J by 7 bases, with 15 bases between. The CDR3 here is CASSQIDQGPNSPLHF. CDR3 nucleotide sequence: TGCGCCAGCAGTCAAATTGACCAGGGCCCAAATTCACCCCTCCACTTT.

The rearrangement links TRBV5-6 to TRBJ2-5; TRBD2 matches at 11 bases. The ends lost 1 base at V and 0 bases at J; junction bases unmatched: 5. Germline V gene lookup returns CDR1 SGHDT and CDR2 YYEEEE. The CDR3 is made up of 17 amino acids. The CDR3 loop is CASSLLRLAGNQETQYF. The CDR3 DNA is TGTGCCAGCAGCTTGCTACGACTAGCGGGGAACCAAGAGACCCAGTACTTC. Combining the CDR3 with reference TRBV5-6 and TRBJ2-5 gives the whole variable domain DAGVTQSPTHLIKTRGQQVTLRCSPKSGHDTVSWYQQALGQGPQFIFQYYEEEERQRGNFPDRFSGHQFPNYSSELNVNALLLGDSALYLCASSLLRLAGNQETQYFGPGTRLLVL.

This sequence joins TRBV6-1 and TRBJ2-3; TRBD2 might be the D (6 bases). Germline V gives CDR1 MNHNS, CDR2 SASEGT. The CDR3 has 13 amino acids. V lost 8 bases, J lost 3 bases, and 12 bases lay in between. In DNA form, the CDR3 reads TGTGCCAGCCGGGGAGGTACTACAGATACGCAGTATTTT. Translating it yields CASRGGTTDTQYF.